The 5 T cell receptor beta chains presented below share a single source sample, sequenced in a study of blood T cells in healthy people across ages (dated by TCRdb to about 2015). The method behind the library was 5' RACE. A second roughly 6 to 11 cycle PCR used a sample-barcoded 5' primer and a J-beta primer mix. TCRdb reprocessing: public reads trimmed at Q25 with fastp, clones called with MiXCR, in-frame beta chains kept. Each record represents a unique CDR3 protein, reported with the most common genes and DNA among its rows. Here the sample has 1.5 million to 2 million distinct CDR3 sequences; about 39% occur a single time. The ten largest clones represent 23% of the sample. The sequenced sample consisted of blood. The origin of the receptors is a human donor in good health.

The chain recombines TRBV10-2 with TRBJ1-1; no reliable D call. Between the trimmed V and J ends, which lost 7 bases and 0 bases, there was a span of 9 bases. This CDR3 comprises 13 residues. Germline loops: CDR1 WSHSY, CDR2 SAAADI. The CDR3: CASTRGLNTEAFF. DNA for the CDR3: TGCGCCAGCACGAGAGGTTTGAACACTGAAGCTTTCTTT.

This clonotype was seen a handful of times. The chain is built from TRBV5-5 and TRBJ2-7, with 8 bases lining up with TRBD1. With 4 bases clipped from V and 0 bases from J, the junction kept 21 bases outside the gene matches. Per germline, CDR1 SGHKS and CDR2 YYEKEE (reference sequence). The CDR3 length is 20 residues. The CDR3 DNA sequence: TGTGCCAGCAGCCCTACTTCGATAGACAGGGGACTCATTGACTCCTACGAGCAGTACTTC. It specifies CASSPTSIDRGLIDSYEQYF.

This clonotype was detected ten times or more. This chain uses TRBV29-1 with TRBJ2-3; 9 nucleotides line up with TRBD1. The CDR3 is 13 residues long. Germline values: CDR1 SQVTM, CDR2 ANQGSEA. With 4 bases clipped from V and 9 bases from J, the junction kept 8 bases outside the gene matches. CDR3: CSVVGTGRGTQYF. The CDR3 DNA is TGCAGCGTTGTGGGGACAGGGCGGGGCACGCAGTATTTT.

This clonotype was observed a few times. The chain uses TRBV6-1 and TRBJ2-3; perhaps D is TRBD1 or TRBD2 (6 bases each). Trimming took 5 bases from V and 2 from J, leaving 14 bases between them. The CDR3 has 15 amino acids. Germline CDR1 is MNHNS and CDR2 is SASEGT. The CDR3 DNA sequence: TGTGCCAGCAGTACCCGGGGGCCCGACACAGATACGCAGTATTTT. Its translation: CASSTRGPDTDTQYF.

The rearrangement joins TRBV7-6 to TRBJ2-1; the D gene is possibly TRBD2 (6 bases). The end of the DNA fits TRBJ2-7 better, so the J call may be wrong. CDR3 size: 14 residues. Germline lookup yields CDR1 SGHVS and CDR2 FNYEAQ. This CDR3 reads CASSLDGRRDEQYF. In nucleotides, the CDR3 is TGTGCCAGCAGCTTAGACGGGAGACGGGACGAGCAGTACTTC.